This T cell receptor (beta chain) was captured by sequencing in a study of a mutant IDH1 vaccine in newly diagnosed glioma. Study at large: At weeks 1, 3, 5, 7, 11, 15, 19 and 23, patients received a vaccination, eight in all. Radiotherapy, temozolomide, or both had been given previously, and both were given to most. General study points: Vaccination induced immune responses in roughly 93% of patients.

About this clone itself: The target antigen is unknown.

This CDR3 comprises 13 residues. Germline CDR1 GTSNPN, CDR2 SVGIG (reference sequence). V was clipped by 3 bases and J by 2 bases, with 11 bases between them. Generated by immunoSEQ multiplex PCR, the TCRdb table keeps only in-frame clones and is missing some. Of about 110,000 clones listed, 85% to 90% were seen once; the top ten hold roughly 0.55%. Described time point: week 11, during vaccination. Doses comprised 300 ug of mutant IDH1 20-mer peptide each, plus topical imiquimod. There were new WHO grade 3 or 4 astrocytomas in the donors, and these were IDH1-mutant and ATRX-lost. The chain employs TRBV30 and TRBJ2-7; no firm D call. The TCR originated in a woman aged 45-65 years with glioma. This sample comprised PBMCs, obtained from a glioma patient whose treatment included an IDH1 peptide vaccine. CDR3 in amino acids: CAWSPISTYEQYF. The CDR3 DNA follows: TGTGCCTGGAGCCCTATATCTACCTACGAGCAGTACTTC.